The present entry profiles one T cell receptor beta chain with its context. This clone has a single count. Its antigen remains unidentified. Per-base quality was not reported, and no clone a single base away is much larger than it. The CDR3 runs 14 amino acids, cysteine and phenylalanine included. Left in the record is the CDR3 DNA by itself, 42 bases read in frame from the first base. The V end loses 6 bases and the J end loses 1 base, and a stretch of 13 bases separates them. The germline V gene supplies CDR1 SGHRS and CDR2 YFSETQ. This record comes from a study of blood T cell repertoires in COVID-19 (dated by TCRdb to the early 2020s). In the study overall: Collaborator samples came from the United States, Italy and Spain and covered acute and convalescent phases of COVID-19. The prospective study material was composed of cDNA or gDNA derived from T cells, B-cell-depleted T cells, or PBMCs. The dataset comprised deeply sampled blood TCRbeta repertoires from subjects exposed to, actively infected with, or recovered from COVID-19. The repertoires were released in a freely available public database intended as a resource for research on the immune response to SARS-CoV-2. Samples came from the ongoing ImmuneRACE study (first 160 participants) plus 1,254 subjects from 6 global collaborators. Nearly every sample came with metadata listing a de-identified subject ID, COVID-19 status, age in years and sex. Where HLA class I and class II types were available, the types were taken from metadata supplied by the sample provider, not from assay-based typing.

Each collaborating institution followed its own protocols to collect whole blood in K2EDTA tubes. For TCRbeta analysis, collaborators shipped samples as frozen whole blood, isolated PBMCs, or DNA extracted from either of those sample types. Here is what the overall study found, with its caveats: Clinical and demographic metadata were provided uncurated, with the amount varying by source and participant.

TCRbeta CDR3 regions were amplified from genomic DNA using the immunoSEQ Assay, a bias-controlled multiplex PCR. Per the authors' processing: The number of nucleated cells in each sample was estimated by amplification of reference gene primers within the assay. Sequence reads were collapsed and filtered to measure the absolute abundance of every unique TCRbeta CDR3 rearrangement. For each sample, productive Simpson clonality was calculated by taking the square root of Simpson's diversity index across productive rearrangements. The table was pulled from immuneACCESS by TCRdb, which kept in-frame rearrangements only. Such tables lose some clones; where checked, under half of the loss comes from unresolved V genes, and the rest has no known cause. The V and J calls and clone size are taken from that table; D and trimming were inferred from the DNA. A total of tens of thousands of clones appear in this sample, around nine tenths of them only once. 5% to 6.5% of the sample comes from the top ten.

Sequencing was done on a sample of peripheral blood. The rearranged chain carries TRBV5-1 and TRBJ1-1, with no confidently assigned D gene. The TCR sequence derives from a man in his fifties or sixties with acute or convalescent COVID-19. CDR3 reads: CASTMGSQNTEAFF. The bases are TGCGCCAGCACCATGGGGAGTCAGAACACTGAAGCTTTCTTT.